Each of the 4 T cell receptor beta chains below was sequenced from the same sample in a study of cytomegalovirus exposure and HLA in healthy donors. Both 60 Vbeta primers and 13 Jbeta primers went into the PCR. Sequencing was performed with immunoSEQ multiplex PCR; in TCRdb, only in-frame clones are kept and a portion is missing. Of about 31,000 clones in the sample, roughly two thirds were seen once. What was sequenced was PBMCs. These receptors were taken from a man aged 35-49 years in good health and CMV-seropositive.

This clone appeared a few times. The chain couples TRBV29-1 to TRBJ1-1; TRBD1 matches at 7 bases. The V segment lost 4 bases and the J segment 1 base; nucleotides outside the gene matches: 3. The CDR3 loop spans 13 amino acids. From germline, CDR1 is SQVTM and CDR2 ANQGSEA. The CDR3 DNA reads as TGCAGCGTTGTTCAGGGGGGGAACACTGAAGCTTTCTTT. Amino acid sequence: CSVVQGGNTEAFF.

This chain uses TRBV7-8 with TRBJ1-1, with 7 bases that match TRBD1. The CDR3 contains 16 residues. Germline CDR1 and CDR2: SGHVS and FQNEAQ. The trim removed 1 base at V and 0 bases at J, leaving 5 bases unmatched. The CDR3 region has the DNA TGTGCCAGCAGCTTAGAATCCGGACAGGTGAACACTGAAGCTTTCTTT. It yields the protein CASSLESGQVNTEAFF. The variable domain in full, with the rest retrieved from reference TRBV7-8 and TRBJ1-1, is GAGVSQSPRYKVAKRGQDVALRCDPISGHVSLFWYQQALGQGPEFLTYFQNEAQLDKSGLPSDRFFAERPEGSVSTLKIQRTQQEDSAVYLCASSLESGQVNTEAFFGQGTRLTVV.

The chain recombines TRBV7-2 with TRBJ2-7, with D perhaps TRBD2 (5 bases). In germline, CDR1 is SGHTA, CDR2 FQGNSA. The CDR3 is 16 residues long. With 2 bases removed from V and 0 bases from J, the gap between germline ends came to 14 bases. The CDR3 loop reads CASSLSGQAASYEQYF. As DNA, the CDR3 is TGTGCCAGCAGCTTAAGCGGTCAGGCGGCCTCCTACGAGCAGTACTTC.

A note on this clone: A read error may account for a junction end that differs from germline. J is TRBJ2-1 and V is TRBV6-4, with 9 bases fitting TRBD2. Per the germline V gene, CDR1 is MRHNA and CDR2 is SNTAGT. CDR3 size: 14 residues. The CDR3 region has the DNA TGTGCCAACAGTGTTAGCGGGGGAGGTAATGAGCAGTTCTTC. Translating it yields CANSVSGGGNEQFF.